This T cell receptor beta chain is drawn from a study of CD4 and CD8 cells across lung adenocarcinoma regions. TCRdb reanalysed the PCR reads using MiXCR and keeps one entry per CDR3 protein. Of 4,000 to 6,000 distinct CDR3 sequences in the sample, approximately 63% were seen once. Germline lookup yields CDR1 MNHNS and CDR2 SASEGT. The CDR3 covers 14 residues. J gave up 12 bases and V 6 bases, and 13 bases lay outside the gene matches. This receptor was obtained from a male donor with lung adenocarcinoma. The CD4 and CD8 labels of this study may be unreliable. The chain carries TRBV6-1 and TRBJ1-1; 10 nucleotides align to TRBD1. Sequenced: CD4+ T cells from the center of a lung tumor. CDR3 in DNA: TGTGCCAGCAGCCGGGGGACAGGGGCCCTTGGTTCTTTCTTT. This translates into CASSRGTGALGSFF.